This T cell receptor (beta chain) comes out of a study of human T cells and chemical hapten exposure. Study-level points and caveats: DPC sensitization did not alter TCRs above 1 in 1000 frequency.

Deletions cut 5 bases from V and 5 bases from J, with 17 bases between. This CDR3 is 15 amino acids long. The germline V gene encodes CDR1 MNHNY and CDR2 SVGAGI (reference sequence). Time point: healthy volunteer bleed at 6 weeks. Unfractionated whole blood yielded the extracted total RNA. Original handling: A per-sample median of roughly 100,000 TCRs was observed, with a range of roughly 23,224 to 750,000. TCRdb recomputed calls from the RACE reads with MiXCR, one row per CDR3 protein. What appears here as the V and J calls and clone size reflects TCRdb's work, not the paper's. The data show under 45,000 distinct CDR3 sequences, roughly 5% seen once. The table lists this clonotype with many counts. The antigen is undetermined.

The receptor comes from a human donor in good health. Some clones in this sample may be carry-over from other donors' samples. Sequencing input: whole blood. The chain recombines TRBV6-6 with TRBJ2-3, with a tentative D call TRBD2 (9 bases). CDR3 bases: TGTGCCAGCAGTGCCCCTAGCGGGACAGGAGATACGCAGTATTTT. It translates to CASSAPSGTGDTQYF.